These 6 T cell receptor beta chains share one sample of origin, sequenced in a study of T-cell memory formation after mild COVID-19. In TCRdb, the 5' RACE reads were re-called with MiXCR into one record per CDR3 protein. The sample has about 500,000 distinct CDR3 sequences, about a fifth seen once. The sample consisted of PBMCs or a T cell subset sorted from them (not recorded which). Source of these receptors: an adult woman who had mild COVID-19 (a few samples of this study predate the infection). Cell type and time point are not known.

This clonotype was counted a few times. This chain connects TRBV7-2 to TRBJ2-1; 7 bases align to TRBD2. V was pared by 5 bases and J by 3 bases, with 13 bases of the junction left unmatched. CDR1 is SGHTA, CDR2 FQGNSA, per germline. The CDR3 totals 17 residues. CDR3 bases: TGTGCCAGCAGCCCTCGGGGTAGCGGGCGGGGCTACAATGAGCAGTTCTTC. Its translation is CASSPRGSGRGYNEQFF.

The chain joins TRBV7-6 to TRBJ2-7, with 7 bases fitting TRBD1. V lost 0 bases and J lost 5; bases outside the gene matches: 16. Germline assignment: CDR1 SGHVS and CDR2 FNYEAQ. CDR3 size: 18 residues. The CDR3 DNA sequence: TGTGCCAGCAGCTTAGCTTGGACCGGGACAGATAATGGGGACGAGCAGTACTTC. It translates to CASSLAWTGTDNGDEQYF.

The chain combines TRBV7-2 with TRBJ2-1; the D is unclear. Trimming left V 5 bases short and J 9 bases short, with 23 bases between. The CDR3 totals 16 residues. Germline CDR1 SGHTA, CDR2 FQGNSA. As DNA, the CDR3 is TGTGCCAGCAGCCCCGTGGGTGGGGAAGGGTGGAGTGAGCAGTTCTTC. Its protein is CASSPVGGEGWSEQFF.

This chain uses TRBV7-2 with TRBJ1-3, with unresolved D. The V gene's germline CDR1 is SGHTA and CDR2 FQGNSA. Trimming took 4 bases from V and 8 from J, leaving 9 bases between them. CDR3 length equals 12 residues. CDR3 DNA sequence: TGTGCCAGCAGCTACGCCGGGGACACCATATATTTT. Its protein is CASSYAGDTIYF.

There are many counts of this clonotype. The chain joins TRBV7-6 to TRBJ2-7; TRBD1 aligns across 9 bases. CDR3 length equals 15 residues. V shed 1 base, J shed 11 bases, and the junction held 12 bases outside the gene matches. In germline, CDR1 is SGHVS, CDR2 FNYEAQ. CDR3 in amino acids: CASSLGPTGTGGEYF. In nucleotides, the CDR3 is TGTGCCAGCAGCTTAGGCCCCACCGGAACAGGGGGCGAGTACTTC.

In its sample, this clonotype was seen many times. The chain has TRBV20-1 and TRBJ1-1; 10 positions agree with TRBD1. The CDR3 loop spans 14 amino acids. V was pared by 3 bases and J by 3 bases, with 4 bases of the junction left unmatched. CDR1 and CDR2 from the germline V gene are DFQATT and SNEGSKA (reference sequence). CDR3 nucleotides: TGCAGTGCTAGTCCCGGGACAGGGGACACTGAAGCTTTCTTT. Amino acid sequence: CSASPGTGDTEAFF.